The clone carrying this T cell receptor beta chain has more than one count but fewer than ten. The sample is drawn from a study of CD8+ T cells in alopecia areata. Study overall: Treated patients were given 5 to 10 mg oral tofacitinib twice daily. Tofacitinib ran 6 to 18 months, followed by 6 months off drug.

Treatment specified: oral pan-JAK inhibitor, 5-10 mg twice daily. Lesional scalp punch biopsies and peripheral blood came from alopecia areata patients. RNA was extracted and reverse transcribed into cDNA as the sequencing template. Here immunoSEQ multiplex PCR was the method, and the copy in TCRdb shows in-frame clones only, minus some. The sample lists 180,000 or so clones; about 55% were seen once. This CDR3 contains 14 residues. Trimming pared 5 bases from V and 5 bases from J, leaving 16 bases between. CDR1 and CDR2 from the germline V gene are SGHVS and FQNEAQ. Sequencing used CD8+ T cells sorted from blood, obtained at week 24, from a patient treated with tofacitinib. The rearrangement joins TRBV7-8 to TRBJ2-7; weak D call: TRBD2 (5 bases). This TCR was recovered from a human donor with alopecia areata. The CDR3: CASSNRAVANEQYF. The CDR3 nucleotides are TGTGCCAGCAGCAACCGAGCGGTTGCTAACGAGCAGTACTTC.